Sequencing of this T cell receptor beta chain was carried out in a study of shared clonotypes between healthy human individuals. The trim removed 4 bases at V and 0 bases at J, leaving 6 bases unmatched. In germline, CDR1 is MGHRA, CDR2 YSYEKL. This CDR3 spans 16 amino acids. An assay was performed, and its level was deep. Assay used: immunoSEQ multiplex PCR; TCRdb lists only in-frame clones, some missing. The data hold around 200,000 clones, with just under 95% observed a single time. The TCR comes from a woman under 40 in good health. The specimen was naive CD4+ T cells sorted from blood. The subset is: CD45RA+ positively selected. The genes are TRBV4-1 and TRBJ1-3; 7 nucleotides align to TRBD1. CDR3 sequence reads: CASSPSGTDSGNTIYF. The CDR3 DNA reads TGCGCCAGCAGCCCATCCGGGACAGACTCTGGAAACACCATATATTTT.